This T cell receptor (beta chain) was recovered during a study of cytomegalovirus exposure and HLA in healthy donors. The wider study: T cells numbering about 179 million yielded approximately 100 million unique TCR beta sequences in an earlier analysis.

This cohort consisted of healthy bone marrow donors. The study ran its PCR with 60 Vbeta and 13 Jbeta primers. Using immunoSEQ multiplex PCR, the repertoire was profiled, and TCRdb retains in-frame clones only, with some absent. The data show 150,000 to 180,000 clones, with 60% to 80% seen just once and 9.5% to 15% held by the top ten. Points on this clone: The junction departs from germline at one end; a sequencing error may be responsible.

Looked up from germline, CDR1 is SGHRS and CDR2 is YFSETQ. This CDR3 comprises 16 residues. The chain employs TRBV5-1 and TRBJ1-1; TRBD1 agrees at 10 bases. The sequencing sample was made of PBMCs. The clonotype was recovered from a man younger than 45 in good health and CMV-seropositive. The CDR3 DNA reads TGCGCTAGCAGCTTGGTAGGGACAGGGGTGGTAGCTGAAGCTTTCTTT. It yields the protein CASSLVGTGVVAEAFF.